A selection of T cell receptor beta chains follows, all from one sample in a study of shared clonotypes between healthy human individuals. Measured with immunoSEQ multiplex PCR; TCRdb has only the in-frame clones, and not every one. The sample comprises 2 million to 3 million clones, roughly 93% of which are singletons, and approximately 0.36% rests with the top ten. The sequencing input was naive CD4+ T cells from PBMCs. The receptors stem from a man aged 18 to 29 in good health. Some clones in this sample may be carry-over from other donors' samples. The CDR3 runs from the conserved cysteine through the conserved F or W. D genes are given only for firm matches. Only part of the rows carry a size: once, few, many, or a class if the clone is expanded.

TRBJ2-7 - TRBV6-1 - CASSDLRTGSSYEQYF TGTGCCAGCAGTGATCTACGGACGGGAAGCTCCTACGAGCAGTACTTC
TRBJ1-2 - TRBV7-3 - CASRRGYGYTF TGTGCCAGCAGGAGGGGGTATGGCTACACCTTC
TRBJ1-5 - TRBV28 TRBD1 CASSSGGFGNQPQHF TGTGCCAGCAGTTCAGGGGGCTTTGGCAATCAGCCCCAGCATTTT
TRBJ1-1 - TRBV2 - CASSVRAGDTEAFF TGTGCCAGCAGTGTACGTGCGGGGGACACTGAAGCTTTCTTT
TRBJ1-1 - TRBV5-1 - CASSWGRVGETEAFF TGCGCCAGCAGCTGGGGGCGGGTAGGAGAAACTGAAGCTTTCTTT
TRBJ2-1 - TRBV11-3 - CASSHRDSQYNEQFF TGTGCCAGCAGCCACCGGGACTCCCAGTACAATGAGCAGTTCTTC
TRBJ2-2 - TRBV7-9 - CASRSGASRNTGELFF TGTGCCAGCAGATCGGGGGCTAGCAGGAACACCGGGGAGCTGTTTTTT
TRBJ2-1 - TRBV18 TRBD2 CASSRRYSTGTTNYNEQFF TGTGCCAGCTCACGACGATATTCGACCGGGACTACCAACTACAATGAGCAGTTCTTC
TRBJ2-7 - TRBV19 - CASSPLGQLNAYEQYF TGTGCCAGTAGTCCCCTAGGACAGCTGAATGCCTACGAGCAGTACTTC
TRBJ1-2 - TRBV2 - CASNNYGYTF TGTGCCAGCAATAACTATGGCTACACCTTC
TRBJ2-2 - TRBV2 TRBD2 CASSALAGYTGELFF TGTGCCAGCAGTGCTCTAGCGGGGTACACCGGGGAGCTGTTTTTT
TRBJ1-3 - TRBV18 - CASSPSDGNTIYF TGTGCCAGCTCACCGAGCGATGGAAACACCATATATTTT
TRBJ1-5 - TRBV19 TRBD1 CASSILGDSYYSNQPQHF TGTGCCAGTAGTATATTAGGGGACAGCTACTATAGCAATCAGCCCCAGCATTTT
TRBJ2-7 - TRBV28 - CASNTGPSGYEQYF TGTGCCAGCAACACAGGGCCTTCCGGCTACGAGCAGTACTTC
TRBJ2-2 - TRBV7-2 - CASSPFSGNTGELFF TGTGCCAGCAGCCCGTTCAGCGGGAACACCGGGGAGCTGTTTTTT
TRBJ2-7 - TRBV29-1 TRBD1 CSVTGQGRAYEQYF TGCAGCGTTACGGGACAGGGGAGGGCCTACGAGCAGTACTTC
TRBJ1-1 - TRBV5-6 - CASSPLSTPGFTEAFF TGTGCCAGCAGCCCACTTTCGACGCCGGGCTTCACTGAAGCTTTCTTT
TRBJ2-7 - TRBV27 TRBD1 CASSSSIGTDPYEQYF TGTGCCAGCAGTTCTTCTATCGGGACAGACCCCTACGAGCAGTACTTC
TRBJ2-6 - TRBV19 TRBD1 CASRPPTGRGANVLTF TGTGCCAGTAGGCCCCCGACAGGGAGAGGGGCCAACGTCCTGACTTTC
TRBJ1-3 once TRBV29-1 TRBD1 CSGETGGNTIYF TGCAGCGGGGAGACAGGGGGAAACACCATATATTTT
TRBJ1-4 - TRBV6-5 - CASSYSGPPAEKLFF TGTGCCAGCAGTTACTCGGGACCCCCGGCCGAAAAACTGTTTTTT
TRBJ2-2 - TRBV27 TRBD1 CASSSDRATGELFF TGTGCCAGCAGTTCCGACAGGGCCACCGGGGAGCTGTTTTTT
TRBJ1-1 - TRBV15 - CATSPGGFF TGTGCCACCAGCCCCGGCGGTTTCTTT
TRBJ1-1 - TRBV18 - CASPLYTEAFF TGTGCCAGCCCCCTTTATACTGAAGCTTTCTTT
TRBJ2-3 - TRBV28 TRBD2 CASSWAGGGTDTQYF TGTGCCAGCAGTTGGGCGGGAGGGGGCACAGATACGCAGTATTTT
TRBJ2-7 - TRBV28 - CASRIAYEQYF TGTGCCAGCAGGATTGCCTACGAGCAGTACTTC